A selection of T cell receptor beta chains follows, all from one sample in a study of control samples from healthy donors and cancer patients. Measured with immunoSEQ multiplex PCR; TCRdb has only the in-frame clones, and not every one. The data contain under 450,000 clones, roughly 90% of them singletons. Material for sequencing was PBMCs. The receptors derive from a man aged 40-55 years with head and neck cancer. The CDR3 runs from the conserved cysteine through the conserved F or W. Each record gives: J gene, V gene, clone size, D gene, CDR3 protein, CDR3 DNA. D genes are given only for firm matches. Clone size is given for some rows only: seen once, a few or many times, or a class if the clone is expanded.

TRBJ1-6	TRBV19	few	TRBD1	CASNSGGQGSPLHF	TGTGCCAGTAATTCAGGGGGCCAAGGGTCACCCCTCCACTTT
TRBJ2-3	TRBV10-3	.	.	CAISMKGGQDTQYF	TGTGCCATCAGTATGAAGGGGGGGCAGGATACGCAGTATTTT
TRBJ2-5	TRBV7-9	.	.	CASSLGASETQYF	TGTGCCAGCAGCTTAGGGGCCTCGGAGACCCAGTACTTC
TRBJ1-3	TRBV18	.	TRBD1	CASSGTGSSGNTIYF	TGTGCCAGCTCAGGGACAGGGAGCTCTGGAAACACCATATATTTT
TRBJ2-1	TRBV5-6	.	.	CASSFGGGDEQFF	TGTGCCAGCAGCTTCGGGGGAGGCGATGAGCAGTTCTTC
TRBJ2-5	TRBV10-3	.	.	CAISESGAMETQYF	TGTGCCATCAGTGAGTCGGGAGCCATGGAGACCCAGTACTTC
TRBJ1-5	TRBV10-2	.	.	CASNSGEGQPQHF	TGCGCCAGCAACTCCGGGGAGGGACAGCCCCAGCATTTT
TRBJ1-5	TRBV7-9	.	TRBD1	CASSGQVNQPQHF	TGTGCCAGCAGCGGACAGGTGAATCAGCCCCAGCATTTT
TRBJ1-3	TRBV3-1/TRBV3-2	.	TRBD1	CASSLFSGGWENTIYF	TGTGCCAGCAGCCTCTTCTCAGGGGGTTGGGAAAACACCATATATTTT
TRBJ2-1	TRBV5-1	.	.	CASSSSRRDEQFF	TGCGCCAGCAGCTCCTCTAGGAGGGATGAGCAGTTCTTC
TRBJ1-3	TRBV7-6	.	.	CASSNDSRSGNTIYF	TGTGCCAGCAGCAATGACAGCCGCTCTGGAAACACCATATATTTT
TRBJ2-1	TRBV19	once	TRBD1	CASSSQGADEQFF	TGTGCCAGTAGCTCACAGGGGGCGGATGAGCAGTTCTTC
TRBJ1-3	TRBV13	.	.	CASSLVGEGNTIYF	TGTGCCAGCAGCTTGGTGGGAGAAGGAAACACCATATATTTT